These T cell receptor beta chains were read from a single sample in a study of control samples from healthy donors and cancer patients. The table came from immunoSEQ multiplex PCR; TCRdb's copy has only in-frame clones and leaves some out. The profile shows 100,000 or so clones, around 89% of them singletons. Sequencing was carried out using blood. The receptors originated from a man younger than 40 in good health. CDR3s leave out the opening cysteine and the closing phenylalanine or tryptophan.

j_gene,len,v_gene,CDR3aa
TRBJ2-3,13,TRBV6-1,ASSEIGGSTDTQY
TRBJ1-1,10,TRBV5-6,ASSLRDREAF
TRBJ2-6,13,TRBV9,ASSRTGSGANVLT
TRBJ1-5,12,TRBV11-2,ASSLDLANQPQH
TRBJ1-4,16,TRBV5-4,ASSLAGNVAADNEKLF
TRBJ2-5,20,TRBV15,ATSPGQGPAGTSGGPRETQY
TRBJ2-7,12,TRBV11-2,ASSLGTGLYEQY
TRBJ2-2,13,TRBV19,ASKSRDRRTGELF
TRBJ2-1,12,TRBV4-1,ASSQGGSYNEQF
TRBJ2-7,13,TRBV6-2/TRBV6-3,ASSYRGLASYEQY
TRBJ2-1,12,TRBV18,ASSMTGPVNEQF
TRBJ2-1,14,TRBV4-3,ASSLGLAVTYNEQF
TRBJ2-2,14,TRBV7-2,ASSLNPGLLTGELF
TRBJ1-1,12,TRBV5-1,ASSLVGAGAEAF
TRBJ2-7,12,TRBV25-1,ASVSFGQAGEQY